This section outlines one T cell receptor beta chain sequence together with its context. The antigen remains unidentified. The sample is drawn from a study of T cell therapy after organ transplantation. The wider study: T cells were expanded 2 to 3 weeks with 30 CMV class I/II epitopes. Patients received up to 6 T cell doses every 2 weeks.

Generated by immunoSEQ multiplex PCR, the TCRdb table keeps only in-frame clones and is missing some. The sample contains over 45,000 clones, about 94% of which appear only once. In germline, CDR1 is MNHEY, CDR2 SMNVEV (reference sequence). Trimming removed 5 bases from V and 3 bases from J, with 15 bases in between. There are 15 residues in the CDR3. Findings of the study overall: CD8 clonality fold change after therapy inversely tracked pretherapy clonality. Endogenous clonotypes not in therapy products appeared after therapy alongside transferred ones.

This TCR was sampled from a human patient who had received a solid organ transplant and had CMV disease. The rearrangement links TRBV27 to TRBJ2-3; tentatively, D is TRBD1 or TRBD2 (6 bases each). The material was CD8+ T cells from blood, obtained before autologous CMV-specific T cell therapy. CDR3 in amino acids: CASSETEGETDTQYF. The DNA for the CDR3 is TGTGCCAGCAGTGAAACGGAGGGGGAGACAGATACGCAGTATTTT.